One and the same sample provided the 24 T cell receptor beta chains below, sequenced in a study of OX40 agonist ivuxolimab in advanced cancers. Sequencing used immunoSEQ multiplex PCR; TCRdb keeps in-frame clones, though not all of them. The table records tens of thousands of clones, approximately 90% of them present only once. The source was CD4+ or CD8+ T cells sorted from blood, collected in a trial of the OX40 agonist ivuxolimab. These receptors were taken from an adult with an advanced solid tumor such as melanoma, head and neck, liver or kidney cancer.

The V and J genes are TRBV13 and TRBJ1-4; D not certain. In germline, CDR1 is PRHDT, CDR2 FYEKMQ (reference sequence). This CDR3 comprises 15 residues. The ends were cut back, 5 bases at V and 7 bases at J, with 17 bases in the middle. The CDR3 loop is CASSPTRALSEKLFF. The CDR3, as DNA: TGTGCCAGCAGCCCTACGAGGGCTCTTAGTGAAAAACTGTTTTTT.

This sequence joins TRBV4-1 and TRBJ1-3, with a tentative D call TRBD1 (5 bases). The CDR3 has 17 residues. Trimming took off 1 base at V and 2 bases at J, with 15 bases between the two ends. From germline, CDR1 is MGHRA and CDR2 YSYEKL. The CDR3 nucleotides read TGCGCCAGCAGCCAAGGAGGACAATCAACCCCTGGAAACACCATATATTTT. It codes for CASSQGGQSTPGNTIYF.

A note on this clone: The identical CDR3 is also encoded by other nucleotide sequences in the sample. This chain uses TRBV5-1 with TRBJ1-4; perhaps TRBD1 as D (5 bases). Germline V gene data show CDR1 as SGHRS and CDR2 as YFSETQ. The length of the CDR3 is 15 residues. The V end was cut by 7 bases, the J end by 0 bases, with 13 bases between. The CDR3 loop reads CASSYQGATNEKLFF. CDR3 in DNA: TGCGCCAGCTCTTACCAGGGAGCAACTAATGAAAAACTGTTTTTT.

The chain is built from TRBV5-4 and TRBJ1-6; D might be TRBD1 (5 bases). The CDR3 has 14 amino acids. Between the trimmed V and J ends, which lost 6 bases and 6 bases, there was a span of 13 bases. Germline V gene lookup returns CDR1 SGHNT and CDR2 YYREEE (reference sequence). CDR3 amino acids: CASKQQETNSPLHF. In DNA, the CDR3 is TGTGCCAGCAAACAACAGGAGACTAATTCACCCCTCCACTTT.

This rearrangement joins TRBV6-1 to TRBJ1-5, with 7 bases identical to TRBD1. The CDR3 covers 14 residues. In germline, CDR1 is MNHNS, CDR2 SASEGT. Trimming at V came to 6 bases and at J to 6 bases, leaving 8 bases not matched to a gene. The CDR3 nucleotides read TGTGCCAGCAGCAATTCAGGGGGAAGTCAGCCCCAGCATTTT. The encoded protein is CASSNSGGSQPQHF.

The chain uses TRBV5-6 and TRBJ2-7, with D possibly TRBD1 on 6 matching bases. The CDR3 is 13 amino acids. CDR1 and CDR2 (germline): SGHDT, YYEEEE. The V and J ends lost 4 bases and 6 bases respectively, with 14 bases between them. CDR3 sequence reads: CASSLILGGEQYF. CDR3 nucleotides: TGTGCCAGCAGCCTTATATTAGGGGGCGAGCAGTACTTC.

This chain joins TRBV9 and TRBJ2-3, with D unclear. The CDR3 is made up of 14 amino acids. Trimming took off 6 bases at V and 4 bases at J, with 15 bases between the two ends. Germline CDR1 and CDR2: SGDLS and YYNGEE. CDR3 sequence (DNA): TGTGCCAGCACGGACCGGGTCTTCGCAGATACGCAGTATTTT. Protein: CASTDRVFADTQYF.

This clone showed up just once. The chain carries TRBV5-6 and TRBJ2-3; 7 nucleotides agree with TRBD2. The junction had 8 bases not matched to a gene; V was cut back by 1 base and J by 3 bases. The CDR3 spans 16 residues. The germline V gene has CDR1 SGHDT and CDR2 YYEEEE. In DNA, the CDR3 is TGTGCCAGCAGCTTGTTGGGGGAGGGATCTACAGATACGCAGTATTTT. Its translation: CASSLLGEGSTDTQYF. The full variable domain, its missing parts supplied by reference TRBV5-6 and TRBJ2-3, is DAGVTQSPTHLIKTRGQQVTLRCSPKSGHDTVSWYQQALGQGPQFIFQYYEEEERQRGNFPDRFSGHQFPNYSSELNVNALLLGDSALYLCASSLLGEGSTDTQYFGPGTRLTVL.

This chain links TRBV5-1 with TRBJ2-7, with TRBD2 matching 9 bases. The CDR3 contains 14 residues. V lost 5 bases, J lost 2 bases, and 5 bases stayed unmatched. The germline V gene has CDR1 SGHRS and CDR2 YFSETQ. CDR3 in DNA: TGCGCCAGCAGTTTAGCGGGAGACACCTACGAGCAGTACTTC. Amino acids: CASSLAGDTYEQYF.

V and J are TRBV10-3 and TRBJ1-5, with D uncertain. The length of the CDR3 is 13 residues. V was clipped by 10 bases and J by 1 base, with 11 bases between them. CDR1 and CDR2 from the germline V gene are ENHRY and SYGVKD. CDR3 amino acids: CATAGESNQPQHF. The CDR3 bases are TGTGCCACGGCTGGGGAGAGCAATCAGCCCCAGCATTTT.

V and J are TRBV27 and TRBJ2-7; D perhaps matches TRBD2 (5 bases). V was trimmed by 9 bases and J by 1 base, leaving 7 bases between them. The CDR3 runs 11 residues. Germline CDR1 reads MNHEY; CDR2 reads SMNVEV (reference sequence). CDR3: CARGLSYEQYF. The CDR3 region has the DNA TGTGCCAGAGGACTTTCCTACGAGCAGTACTTC.

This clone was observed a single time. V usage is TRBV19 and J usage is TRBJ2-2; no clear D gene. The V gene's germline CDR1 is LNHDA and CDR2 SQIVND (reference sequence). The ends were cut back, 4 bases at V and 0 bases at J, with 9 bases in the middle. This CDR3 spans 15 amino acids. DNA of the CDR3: TGTGCCAGTAGTACCGAGAGTTCGAACACCGGGGAGCTGTTTTTT. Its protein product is CASSTESSNTGELFF.

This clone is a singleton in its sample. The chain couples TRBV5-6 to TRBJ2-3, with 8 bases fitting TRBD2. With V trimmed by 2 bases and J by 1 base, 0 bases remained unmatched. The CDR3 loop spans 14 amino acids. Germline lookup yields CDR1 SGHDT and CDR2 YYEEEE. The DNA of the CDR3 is TGTGCCAGCAGCTTACTAGCGGGCACAGATACGCAGTATTTT. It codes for CASSLLAGTDTQYF.

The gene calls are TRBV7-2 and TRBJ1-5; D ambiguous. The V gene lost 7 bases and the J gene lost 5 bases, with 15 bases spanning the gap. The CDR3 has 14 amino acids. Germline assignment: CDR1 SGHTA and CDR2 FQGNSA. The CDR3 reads CASTISSGDQPQHF. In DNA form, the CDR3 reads TGTGCCAGCACCATATCGTCGGGCGATCAGCCCCAGCATTTT.

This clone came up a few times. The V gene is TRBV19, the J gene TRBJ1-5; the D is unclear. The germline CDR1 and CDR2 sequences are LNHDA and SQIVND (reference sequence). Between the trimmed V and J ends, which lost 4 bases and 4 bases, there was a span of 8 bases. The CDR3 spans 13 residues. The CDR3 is CASSTTVNQPQHF. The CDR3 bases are TGTGCCAGTAGTACGACTGTTAATCAGCCCCAGCATTTT.

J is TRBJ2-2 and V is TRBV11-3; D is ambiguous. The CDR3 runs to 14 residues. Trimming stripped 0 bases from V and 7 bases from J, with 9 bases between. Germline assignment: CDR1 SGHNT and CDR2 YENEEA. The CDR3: CASSLDPGFGELFF. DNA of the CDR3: TGTGCCAGCAGCTTAGATCCCGGGTTCGGGGAGCTGTTTTTT.

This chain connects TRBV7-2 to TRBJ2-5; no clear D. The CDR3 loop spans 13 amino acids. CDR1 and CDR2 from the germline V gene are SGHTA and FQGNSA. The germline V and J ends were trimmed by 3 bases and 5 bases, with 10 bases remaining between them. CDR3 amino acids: CASSFPGTETQYF. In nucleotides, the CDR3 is TGTGCCAGCAGCTTTCCGGGTACGGAGACCCAGTACTTC.

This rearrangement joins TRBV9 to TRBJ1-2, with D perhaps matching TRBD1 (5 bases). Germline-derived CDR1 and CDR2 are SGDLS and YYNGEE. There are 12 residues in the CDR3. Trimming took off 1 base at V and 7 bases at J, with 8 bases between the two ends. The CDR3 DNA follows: TGTGCCAGCAGCGTACAGGGTCGTGGCTACACCTTC. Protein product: CASSVQGRGYTF.

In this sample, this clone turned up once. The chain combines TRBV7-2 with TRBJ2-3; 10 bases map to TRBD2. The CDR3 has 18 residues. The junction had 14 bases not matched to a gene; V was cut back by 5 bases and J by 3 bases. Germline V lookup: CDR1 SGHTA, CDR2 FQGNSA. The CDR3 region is CASSPYRPSGRRTDTQYF. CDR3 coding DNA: TGTGCCAGCAGCCCATACAGACCTAGCGGGAGAAGAACAGATACGCAGTATTTT.

The CDR3 loop reads CASSNQQKNYGYTF. The DNA of the CDR3 is TGTGCCAGTAGTAATCAGCAGAAGAACTATGGCTACACCTTC. This chain joins TRBV19 and TRBJ1-2; D remains ambiguous. In germline, CDR1 is LNHDA, CDR2 SQIVND (reference sequence). CDR3 length: 14 residues. V lost 4 bases and J 2 bases, leaving 11 bases between the germline ends.

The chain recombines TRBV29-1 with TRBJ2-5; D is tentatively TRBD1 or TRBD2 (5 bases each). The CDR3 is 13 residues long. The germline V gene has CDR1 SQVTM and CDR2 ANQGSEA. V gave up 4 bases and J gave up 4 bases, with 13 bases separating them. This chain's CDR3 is CSVGWGIGETQYF. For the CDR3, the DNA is TGCAGCGTTGGATGGGGGATCGGAGAGACCCAGTACTTC.

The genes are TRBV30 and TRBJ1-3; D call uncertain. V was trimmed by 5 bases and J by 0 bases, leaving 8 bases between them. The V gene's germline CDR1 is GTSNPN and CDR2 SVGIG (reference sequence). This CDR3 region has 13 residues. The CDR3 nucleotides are TGTGCCTGGGACGGTAACTCTGGAAACACCATATATTTT. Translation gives CAWDGNSGNTIYF.

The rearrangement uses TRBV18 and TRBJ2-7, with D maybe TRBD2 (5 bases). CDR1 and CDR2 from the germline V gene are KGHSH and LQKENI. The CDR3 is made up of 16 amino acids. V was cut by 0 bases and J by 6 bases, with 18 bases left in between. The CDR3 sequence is CASSPPSSDEWGEQYF. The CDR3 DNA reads TGTGCCAGCTCACCACCAAGTAGCGACGAGTGGGGCGAGCAGTACTTC.

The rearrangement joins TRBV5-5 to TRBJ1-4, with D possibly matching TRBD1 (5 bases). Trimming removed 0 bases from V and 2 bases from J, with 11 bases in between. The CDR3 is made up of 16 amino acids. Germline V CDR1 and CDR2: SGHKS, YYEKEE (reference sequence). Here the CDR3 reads CASSLGGRFTNEKLFF. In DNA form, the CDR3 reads TGTGCCAGCAGCTTGGGGGGCAGGTTCACTAATGAAAAACTGTTTTTT.